What follows are 25 T cell receptor beta chains derived from one specimen sequenced in a study of shared clonotypes between healthy human individuals (dated by TCRdb to 2020 to 2021). Receptors were amplified or captured by the immunoSEQ multiplex PCR assay. Held by TCRdb, this immuneACCESS table contains in-frame sequences only and omits some clones. Under half of the omission traces to an unresolved V gene where checked; the cause of the rest is unknown. The sample table shows about 2.4 million clones, and over 85% are seen once. The ten top clones hold about 0.13% of the sample. The sample comprised naive CD4+ T cells sorted from blood. What the cell subset or site label conveys for this sample: CD45RA+ positively selected. These receptors were obtained from a man between 18 and 29 years old in good health.

The rearrangement uses TRBV6-5 and TRBJ2-3; TRBD2 matches at 7 bases. This CDR3 comprises 14 residues. The junction had 9 bases not matched to a gene; V was cut back by 6 bases and J by 6 bases. Germline V CDR1 and CDR2: MNHEY, SVGAGI. The chain's CDR3 is CASRWGGRMDTQYF. The CDR3, as DNA: TGTGCCAGCAGGTGGGGGGGGAGGATGGATACGCAGTATTTT.

V and J are TRBV5-1 and TRBJ2-2; TRBD2 might be the D (5 bases). V was pared by 0 bases and J by 4 bases, with 7 bases between. The CDR3 runs 14 residues. From germline, CDR1 is SGHRS and CDR2 YFSETQ. The CDR3 loop reads CASSLERATGELFF. CDR3 bases: TGCGCCAGCAGCTTGGAGAGGGCCACCGGGGAGCTGTTTTTT.

On this clone: The junction departs from germline at one end; a sequencing error may be responsible. V gene TRBV7-2 combines with J gene TRBJ2-3, with D possibly being TRBD1 (6 bases). Germline values: CDR1 SGHTA, CDR2 FQGNSA. This CDR3 comprises 11 residues. For the CDR3, the DNA is TGTGCCAGCAGCTTAGAGGTGGGGGCTTTTTTT. Its protein product is CASSLEVGAFF. The full variable domain, rest sourced from reference TRBV7-2 and TRBJ2-3, is GAGVSQSPSNKVTEKGKDVELRCDPISGHTALYWYRQSLGQGLEFLIYFQGNSAPDKSGLPSDRFSAERTGGSVSTLTIQRTQQEDSAVYLCASSLEVGAFFGPGTRLTVL.

The V call is TRBV18, the J call TRBJ1-4, with D maybe TRBD1 (5 bases). Trimming removed 4 bases from V and 4 bases from J, with 7 bases in between. The CDR3 extends over 13 amino acids. The germline V gene has CDR1 KGHSH and CDR2 LQKENI. The CDR3, as DNA: TGTGCCAGCTCACGGGGACTTAATGAAAAACTGTTTTTT. The encoded protein is CASSRGLNEKLFF.

Of note for this clone: A read error may account for a junction end that differs from germline. This sequence joins TRBV7-7 and TRBJ2-1; D not certain. CDR1 SSHAT and CDR2 FNYEAQ come from the germline V gene (reference sequence). This CDR3 spans 16 amino acids. The CDR3 protein is CASSLAGPPLYNEQFF. As DNA, the CDR3 is TGTGCTAGCAGCTTAGCTGGGCCACCCCTCTACAATGAGCAGTTCTTC.

The gene calls are TRBV27 and TRBJ1-1; D might be TRBD1 (5 bases). Germline V gene lookup returns CDR1 MNHEY and CDR2 SMNVEV (reference sequence). The CDR3 has 14 residues. The V end lost 4 bases, the J end lost 1 base, and 10 bases lay between the germline ends. In nucleotides, the CDR3 is TGTGCCAGCAGTTCCTGGGGACCGAACACTGAAGCTTTCTTT. The encoded protein is CASSSWGPNTEAFF.

CDR3 nucleotide sequence: TGTGCCAGCAGCTTTGACAGCGCTTCGGGCACAGATACGCAGTATTTT. The encoded protein is CASSFDSASGTDTQYF. This chain links TRBV11-2 with TRBJ2-3; D perhaps matches TRBD1 (5 bases). Trimming stripped 3 bases from V and 1 base from J, with 14 bases between. CDR3 size: 16 residues. In germline, CDR1 is SGHAT, CDR2 FQNNGV. The full variable domain, its missing parts supplied by reference TRBV11-2 and TRBJ2-3, is EAGVAQSPRYKIIEKRQSVAFWCNPISGHATLYWYQQILGQGPKLLIQFQNNGVVDDSQLPKDRFSAERLKGVDSTLKIQPAKLEDSAVYLCASSFDSASGTDTQYFGPGTRLTVL.

V gene TRBV7-9 combines with J gene TRBJ1-4; D ambiguous. The CDR3 totals 17 residues. Per the germline V gene, CDR1 is SEHNR and CDR2 is FQNEAQ (reference sequence). Between the trimmed V and J ends, which lost 1 base and 0 bases, there was a span of 12 bases. CDR3 nucleotides: TGTGCCAGCAGCTTAGATGTGTGGACCACAACTAATGAAAAACTGTTTTTT. Protein sequence: CASSLDVWTTTNEKLFF.

The chain joins TRBV11-2 to TRBJ1-5; the D gene is possibly TRBD1 (5 bases). Trimming cost V 5 bases and J 1 base, with 12 bases left between them. Germline lookup yields CDR1 SGHAT and CDR2 FQNNGV. This CDR3 is built from 15 residues. In DNA, the CDR3 is TGTGCCAGCAGCAAATCTGACAGCAGCAATCAGCCCCAGCATTTT. Translation gives CASSKSDSSNQPQHF.

The chain links TRBV5-1 to TRBJ1-5; tentative D call: TRBD1 (6 bases). The CDR3 has 15 residues. CDR1 and CDR2 (germline): SGHRS, YFSETQ. Trimming pared 7 bases from V and 5 bases from J, leaving 19 bases between. DNA for the CDR3: TGCGCCAGCCGGCCCGGGCCAGGGGATCATCAGCCCCAGCATTTT. Its translation: CASRPGPGDHQPQHF.

The chain is built from TRBV28 and TRBJ2-4, with D unclear. V lost 3 bases and J lost 6, with 6 bases in between. CDR3 length: 12 residues. CDR1 MDHEN and CDR2 SYDVKM come from the germline V gene. CDR3 loop: CASSFPTNIQYF. In DNA, the CDR3 is TGTGCCAGCAGTTTCCCCACAAACATTCAGTACTTC.

In regard to this clone: Other nucleotide sequences from this sample produce the same CDR3. The chain recombines TRBV18 with TRBJ2-7; D is unresolved. The CDR3 runs to 14 residues. Trimming took off 3 bases at V and 2 bases at J, with 11 bases between the two ends. Germline-derived CDR1 and CDR2 are KGHSH and LQKENI. The CDR3 DNA reads TGTGCCAGCTCACCCTCTGACGGTCCCTACGAGCAGTACTTC. This sequence encodes CASSPSDGPYEQYF.

The chain carries TRBV4-1 and TRBJ1-2; 7 positions match TRBD1. V was pared by 6 bases and J by 2 bases, with 9 bases of the junction left unmatched. Germline CDR1 is MGHRA and CDR2 is YSYEKL. The CDR3 length is 15 residues. The chain's CDR3 is CASRKLSDRNYGYTF. CDR3 coding DNA: TGCGCCAGCAGAAAACTCTCGGACAGGAACTATGGCTACACCTTC.

The chain joins TRBV11-2 to TRBJ2-5, with TRBD1 matching 8 bases. Germline V gene lookup returns CDR1 SGHAT and CDR2 FQNNGV. The junction had 5 bases not matched to a gene; V was cut back by 3 bases and J by 2 bases. This CDR3 spans 15 amino acids. CDR3 amino acids: CASSLPQGAQETQYF. As DNA, the CDR3 is TGTGCCAGCAGCTTGCCCCAGGGGGCTCAAGAGACCCAGTACTTC. Complete variable domain (other parts from reference TRBV11-2 and TRBJ2-5): EAGVAQSPRYKIIEKRQSVAFWCNPISGHATLYWYQQILGQGPKLLIQFQNNGVVDDSQLPKDRFSAERLKGVDSTLKIQPAKLEDSAVYLCASSLPQGAQETQYFGPGTRLLVL.

The chain has TRBV2 and TRBJ1-1; 8 bases align to TRBD1. The length of the CDR3 is 16 residues. The V segment lost 6 bases and the J segment 6 bases; nucleotides outside the gene matches: 15. Germline CDR1 reads SNHLY; CDR2 reads FYNNEI. CDR3 protein: CASSLNPTGVSAEAFF. CDR3 sequence (DNA): TGTGCCAGCAGCCTCAACCCGACAGGGGTTAGCGCTGAAGCTTTCTTT. The full variable domain, rest sourced from reference TRBV2 and TRBJ1-1, is EPEVTQTPSHQVTQMGQEVILRCVPISNHLYFYWYRQILGQKVEFLVSFYNNEISEKSEIFDDQFSVERPDGSNFTLKIRSTKLEDSAMYFCASSLNPTGVSAEAFFGQGTRLTVV.

The rearrangement joins TRBV7-9 to TRBJ2-1; TRBD2 agrees at 16 bases. Germline V gene data show CDR1 as SEHNR and CDR2 as FQNEAQ (reference sequence). After removal of 2 bases from V and 1 base from J, the junction contained 5 bases not matched to a gene. There are 19 residues in the CDR3. CDR3 amino acids: CASSLREGLAGGSYNEQFF. The CDR3 DNA reads TGTGCCAGCAGCTTACGGGAGGGACTAGCGGGAGGGTCCTACAATGAGCAGTTCTTC.

This chain uses TRBV30 with TRBJ1-6; no definite D call. Germline V gene data show CDR1 as GTSNPN and CDR2 as SVGIG (reference sequence). Trimming pared 3 bases from V and 8 bases from J, leaving 5 bases between. The CDR3 is 11 residues long. The CDR3 DNA reads as TGTGCCTGGAGGGCTGATTCACCCCTCCACTTT. This sequence encodes CAWRADSPLHF. The whole variable domain, filled in from reference TRBV30 and TRBJ1-6, reads SQTIHQWPATLVQPVGSPLSLECTVEGTSNPNLYWYRQAAGRGLQLLFYSVGIGQISSEVPQNLSASRPQDRQFILSSKKLLLSDSGFYLCAWRADSPLHFGNGTRLTVT.

The gene calls are TRBV6-5 and TRBJ2-7; possibly TRBD1 or TRBD2 for D (5 bases each). V lost 5 bases to trimming and J lost 3 bases, with 14 bases between them. The germline CDR1 and CDR2 sequences are MNHEY and SVGAGI. The CDR3 consists of 14 residues. The CDR3 is CASSRGPYRYEQYF. As DNA, the CDR3 is TGTGCCAGCAGTAGGGGACCCTACCGCTACGAGCAGTACTTC.

This clone appeared a single time. J is TRBJ2-7 and V is TRBV7-6, with 14 positions matching TRBD2. The CDR3 sequence is 16 residues long. With 5 bases clipped from V and 4 bases from J, the junction kept 7 bases outside the gene matches. Per the germline V gene, CDR1 is SGHVS and CDR2 is FNYEAQ. In DNA form, the CDR3 reads TGTGCCAGCAGCAAAGGGACTAGCGGGAGCAGGTACGAGCAGTACTTC. Translated, it gives CASSKGTSGSRYEQYF.

This clone has just one count. This chain connects TRBV18 to TRBJ2-5, with D possibly matching TRBD2 (6 bases). With 4 bases removed from V and 3 bases from J, the gap between germline ends came to 9 bases. Germline V lookup: CDR1 KGHSH, CDR2 LQKENI. The length of the CDR3 is 13 residues. The DNA of the CDR3 is TGTGCCAGCTCACGGGGGGTAAAAGAGACCCAGTACTTC. This gives the protein CASSRGVKETQYF. The full variable domain, with the rest looked up from reference TRBV18 and TRBJ2-5, is NAGVMQNPRHLVRRRGQEARLRCSPMKGHSHVYWYRQLPEEGLKFMVYLQKENIIDESGMPKERFSAEFPKEGPSILRIQQVVRGDSAAYFCASSRGVKETQYFGPGTRLLVL.

The chain carries TRBV2 and TRBJ2-1; 8 bases line up with TRBD2. The CDR3 is made up of 12 amino acids. J lost 8 bases, V lost 6 bases, and 3 bases had no gene match. Germline V gives CDR1 SNHLY, CDR2 FYNNEI. The CDR3 sequence: CASRGLEDEQFF. The DNA for the CDR3 is TGTGCCAGCAGGGGACTAGAGGATGAGCAGTTCTTC.

The V gene is TRBV5-1, the J gene TRBJ1-1, with D perhaps matching TRBD1 (6 bases). Germline V CDR1 and CDR2: SGHRS, YFSETQ. CDR3 length: 17 amino acids. The V gene lost 2 bases and the J gene lost 1 base, with 18 bases spanning the gap. The CDR3 coding sequence is TGCGCCAGCAGCTTAATTGTGAATCTCAGGGGGAACACTGAAGCTTTCTTT. As protein: CASSLIVNLRGNTEAFF.

The rearrangement links TRBV5-1 to TRBJ2-7; 8 positions agree with TRBD2. The V gene end was trimmed by 7 bases and the J gene end by 5 bases; junction bases not matched to a gene: 11. This CDR3 region has 14 residues. Germline assignment: CDR1 SGHRS and CDR2 YFSETQ. The CDR3 protein is CASSTGGQVNEQYF. For the CDR3, the DNA is TGCGCCAGCTCAACGGGGGGGCAGGTAAACGAGCAGTACTTC.

The chain couples TRBV2 to TRBJ2-1; D could derive from TRBD1 or TRBD2 (7 bases each). Germline V gene data show CDR1 as SNHLY and CDR2 as FYNNEI. CDR3 length equals 15 residues. V lost 4 bases and J lost 5, with 15 bases in between. Here the CDR3 DNA reads TGTGCCAGCAGTGCCAGGGGGGGCGGGAACAATGAGCAGTTCTTC. Translation gives CASSARGGGNNEQFF.

The chain uses TRBV6-1 and TRBJ1-5; D not certain. V was clipped by 8 bases and J by 4 bases, with 12 bases between them. Germline CDR1 reads MNHNS; CDR2 reads SASEGT. The CDR3 covers 13 residues. DNA for the CDR3: TGTGCCAGCGCCCCCGTTGGGAATCAGCCCCAGCATTTT. Its protein product is CASAPVGNQPQHF.